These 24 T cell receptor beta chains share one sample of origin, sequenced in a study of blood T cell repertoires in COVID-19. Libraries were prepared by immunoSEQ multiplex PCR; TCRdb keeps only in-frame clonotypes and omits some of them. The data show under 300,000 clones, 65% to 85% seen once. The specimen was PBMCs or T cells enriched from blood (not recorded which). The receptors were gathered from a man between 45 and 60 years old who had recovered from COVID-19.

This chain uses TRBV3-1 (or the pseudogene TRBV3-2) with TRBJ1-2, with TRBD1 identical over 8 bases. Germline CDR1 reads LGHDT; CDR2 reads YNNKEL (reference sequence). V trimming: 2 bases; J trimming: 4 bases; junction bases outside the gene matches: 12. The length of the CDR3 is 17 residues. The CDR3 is CASSQPRQGKTFYGYTF. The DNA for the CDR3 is TGTGCCAGCAGCCAACCCAGACAGGGGAAGACCTTCTATGGCTACACCTTC.

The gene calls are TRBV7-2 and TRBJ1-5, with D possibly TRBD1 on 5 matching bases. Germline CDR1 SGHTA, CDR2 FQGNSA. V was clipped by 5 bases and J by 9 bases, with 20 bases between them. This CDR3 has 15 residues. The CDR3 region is CASSPQTFGGGPQHF. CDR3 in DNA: TGTGCCAGCAGCCCCCAAACTTTTGGGGGAGGGCCCCAGCATTTT.

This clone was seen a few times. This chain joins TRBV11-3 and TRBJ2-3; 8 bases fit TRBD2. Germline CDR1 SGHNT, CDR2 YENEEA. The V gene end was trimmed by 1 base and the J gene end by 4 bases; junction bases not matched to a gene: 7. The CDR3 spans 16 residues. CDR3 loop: CASSLVAGGGADTQYF. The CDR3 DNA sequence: TGTGCCAGCAGCTTAGTGGCGGGAGGCGGGGCAGATACGCAGTATTTT.

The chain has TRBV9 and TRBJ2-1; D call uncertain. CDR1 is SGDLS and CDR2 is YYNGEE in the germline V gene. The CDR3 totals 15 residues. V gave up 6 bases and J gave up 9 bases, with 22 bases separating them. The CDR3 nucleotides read TGTGCCAGCACCCGCGGCCCCAACCCCCTCACTGAGCAGTTCTTC. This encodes CASTRGPNPLTEQFF.

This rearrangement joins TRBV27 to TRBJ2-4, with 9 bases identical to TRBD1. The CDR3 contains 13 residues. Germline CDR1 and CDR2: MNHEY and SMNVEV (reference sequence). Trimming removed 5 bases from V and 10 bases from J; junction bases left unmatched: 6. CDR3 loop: CASSTGQGIIQYF. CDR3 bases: TGTGCCAGCAGTACGGGACAGGGTATAATTCAGTACTTC.

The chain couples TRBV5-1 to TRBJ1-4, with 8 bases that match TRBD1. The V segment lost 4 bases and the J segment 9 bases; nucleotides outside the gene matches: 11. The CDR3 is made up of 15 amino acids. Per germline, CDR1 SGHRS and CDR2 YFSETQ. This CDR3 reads CASSLPGTGNQKLFF. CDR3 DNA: TGCGCCAGCAGCCTTCCCGGGACAGGAAATCAAAAACTGTTTTTT.

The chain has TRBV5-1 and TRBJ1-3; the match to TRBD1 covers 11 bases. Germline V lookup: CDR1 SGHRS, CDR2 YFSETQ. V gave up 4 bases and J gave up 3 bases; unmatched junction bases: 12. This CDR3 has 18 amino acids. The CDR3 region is CASSDVDRGRRYGNTIYF. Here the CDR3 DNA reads TGCGCCAGCAGCGACGTGGACAGGGGGCGCCGGTATGGAAACACCATATATTTT.

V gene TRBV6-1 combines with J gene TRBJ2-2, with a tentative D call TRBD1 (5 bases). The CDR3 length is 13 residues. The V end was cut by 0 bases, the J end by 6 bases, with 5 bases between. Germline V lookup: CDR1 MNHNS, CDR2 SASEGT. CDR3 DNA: TGTGCCAGCAGTGAAGCCAGGGCCGGGGAGCTGTTTTTT. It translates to CASSEARAGELFF.

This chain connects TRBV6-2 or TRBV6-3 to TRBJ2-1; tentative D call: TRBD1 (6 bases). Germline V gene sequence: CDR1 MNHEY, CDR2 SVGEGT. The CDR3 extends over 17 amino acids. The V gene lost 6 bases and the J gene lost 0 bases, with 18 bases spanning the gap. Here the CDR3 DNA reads TGTGCCAGCAGCTCCTACGGGGTAGGGGGCTCCTACAATGAGCAGTTCTTC. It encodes CASSSYGVGGSYNEQFF.

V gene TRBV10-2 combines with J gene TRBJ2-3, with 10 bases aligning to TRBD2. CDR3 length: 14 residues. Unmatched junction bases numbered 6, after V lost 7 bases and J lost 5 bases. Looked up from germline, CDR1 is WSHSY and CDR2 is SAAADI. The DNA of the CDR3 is TGCGCCAGCAAAGCGGGAGGGCCGATAGATACGCAGTATTTT. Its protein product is CASKAGGPIDTQYF.

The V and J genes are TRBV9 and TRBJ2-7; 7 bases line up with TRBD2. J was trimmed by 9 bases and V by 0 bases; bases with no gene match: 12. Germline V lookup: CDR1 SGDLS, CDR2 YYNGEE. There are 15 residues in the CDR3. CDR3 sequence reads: CASSVGGGLGSAQYF. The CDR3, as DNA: TGTGCCAGCAGCGTAGGAGGAGGACTAGGCTCGGCGCAGTACTTC.

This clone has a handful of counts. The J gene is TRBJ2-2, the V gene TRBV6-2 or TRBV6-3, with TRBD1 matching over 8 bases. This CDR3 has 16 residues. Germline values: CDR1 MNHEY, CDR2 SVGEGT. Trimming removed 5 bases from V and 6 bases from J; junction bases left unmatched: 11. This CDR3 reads CASSSKGQGFAGELFF. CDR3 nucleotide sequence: TGTGCCAGCAGTAGTAAAGGACAGGGATTCGCCGGGGAGCTGTTTTTT.

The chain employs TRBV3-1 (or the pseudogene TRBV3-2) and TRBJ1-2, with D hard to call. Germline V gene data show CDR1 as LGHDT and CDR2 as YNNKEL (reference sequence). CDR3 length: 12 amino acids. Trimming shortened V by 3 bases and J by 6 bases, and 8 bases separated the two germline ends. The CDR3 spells CASSQNGDGYTF. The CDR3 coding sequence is TGTGCCAGCAGCCAGAACGGGGATGGCTACACCTTC.

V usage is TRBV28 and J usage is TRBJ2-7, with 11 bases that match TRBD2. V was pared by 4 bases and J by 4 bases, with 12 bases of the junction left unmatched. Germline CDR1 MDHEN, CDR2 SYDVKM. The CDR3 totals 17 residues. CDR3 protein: CASSSTYSGRARYEQYF. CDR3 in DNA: TGTGCCAGCAGTTCAACCTATAGCGGGAGGGCCAGGTACGAGCAGTACTTC.

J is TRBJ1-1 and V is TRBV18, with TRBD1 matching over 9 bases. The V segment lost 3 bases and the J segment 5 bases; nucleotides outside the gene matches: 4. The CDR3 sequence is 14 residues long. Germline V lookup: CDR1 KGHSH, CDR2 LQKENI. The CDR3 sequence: CASSPGQGRTEAFF. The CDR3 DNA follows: TGTGCCAGCTCACCGGGACAGGGTAGGACTGAAGCTTTCTTT.

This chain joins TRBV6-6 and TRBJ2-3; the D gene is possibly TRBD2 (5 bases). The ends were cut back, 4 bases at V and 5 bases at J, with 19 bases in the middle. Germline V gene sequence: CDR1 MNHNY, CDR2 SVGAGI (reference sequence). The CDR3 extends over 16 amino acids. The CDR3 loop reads CASSSNVRTLKDTQYF. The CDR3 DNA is TGTGCCAGCAGTTCCAACGTCCGGACTTTGAAAGATACGCAGTATTTT.

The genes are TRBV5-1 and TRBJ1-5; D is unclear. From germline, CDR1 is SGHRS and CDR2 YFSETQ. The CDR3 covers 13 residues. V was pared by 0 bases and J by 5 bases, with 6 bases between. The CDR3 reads CASSLAVDQPQHF. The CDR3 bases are TGCGCCAGCAGCTTGGCAGTGGATCAGCCCCAGCATTTT. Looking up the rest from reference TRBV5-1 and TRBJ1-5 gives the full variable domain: KAGVTQTPRYLIKTRGQQVTLSCSPISGHRSVSWYQQTPGQGLQFLFEYFSETQRNKGNFPGRFSGRQFSNSRSEMNVSTLELGDSALYLCASSLAVDQPQHFGDGTRLSIL.

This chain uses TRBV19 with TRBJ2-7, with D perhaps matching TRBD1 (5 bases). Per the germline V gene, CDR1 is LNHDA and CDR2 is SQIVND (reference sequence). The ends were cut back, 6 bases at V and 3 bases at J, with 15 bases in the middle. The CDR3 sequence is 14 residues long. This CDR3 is CASRETGHLYEQYF. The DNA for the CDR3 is TGTGCCAGTAGGGAAACCGGACATCTCTACGAGCAGTACTTC. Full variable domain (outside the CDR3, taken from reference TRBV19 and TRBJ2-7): DGGITQSPKYLFRKEGQNVTLSCEQNLNHDAMYWYRQDPGQGLRLIYYSQIVNDFQKGDIAEGYSVSREKKESFPLTVTSAQKNPTAFYLCASRETGHLYEQYFGPGTRLTVT.

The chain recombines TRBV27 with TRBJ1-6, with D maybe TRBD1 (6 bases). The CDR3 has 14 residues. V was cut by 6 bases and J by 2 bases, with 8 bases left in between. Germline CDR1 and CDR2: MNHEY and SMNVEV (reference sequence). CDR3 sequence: CASRAGAYNSPLHF. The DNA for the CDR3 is TGTGCCAGCAGGGCAGGGGCCTATAATTCACCCCTCCACTTT.

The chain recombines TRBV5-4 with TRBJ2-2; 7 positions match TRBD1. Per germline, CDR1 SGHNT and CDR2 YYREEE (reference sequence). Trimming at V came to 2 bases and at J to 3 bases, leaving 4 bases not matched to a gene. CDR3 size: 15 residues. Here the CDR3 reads CASSLQGRDTGELFF. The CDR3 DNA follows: TGTGCCAGCAGCTTACAGGGGCGAGACACCGGGGAGCTGTTTTTT. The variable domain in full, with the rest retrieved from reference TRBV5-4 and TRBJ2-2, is ETGVTQSPTHLIKTRGQQVTLRCSSQSGHNTVSWYQQALGQGPQFIFQYYREEENGRGNFPPRFSGLQFPNYSSELNVNALELDDSALYLCASSLQGRDTGELFFGEGSRLTVL.

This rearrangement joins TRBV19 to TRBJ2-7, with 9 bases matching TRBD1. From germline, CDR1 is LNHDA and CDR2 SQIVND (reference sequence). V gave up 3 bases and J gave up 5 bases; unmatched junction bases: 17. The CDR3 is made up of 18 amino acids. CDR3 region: CASSIDPGLNRGLHEQYF. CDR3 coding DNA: TGTGCCAGTAGTATCGACCCTGGTTTAAACAGGGGGCTCCACGAGCAGTACTTC.

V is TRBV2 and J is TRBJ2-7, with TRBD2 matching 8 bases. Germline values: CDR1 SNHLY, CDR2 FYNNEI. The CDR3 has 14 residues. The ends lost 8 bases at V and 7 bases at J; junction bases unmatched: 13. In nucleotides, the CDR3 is TGTGCCAGCCGCGAGGTAGCGGGGCCTGGAGAGCAGTACTTC. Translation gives CASREVAGPGEQYF.

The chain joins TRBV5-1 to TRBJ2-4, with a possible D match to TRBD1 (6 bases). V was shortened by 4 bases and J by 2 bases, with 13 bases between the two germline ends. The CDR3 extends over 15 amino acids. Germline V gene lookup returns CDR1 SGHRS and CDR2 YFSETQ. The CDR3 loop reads CASSVPTGTKNIQYF. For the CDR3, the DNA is TGCGCCAGCAGCGTCCCTACAGGGACCAAAAACATTCAGTACTTC. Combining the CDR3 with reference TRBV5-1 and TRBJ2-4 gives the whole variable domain KAGVTQTPRYLIKTRGQQVTLSCSPISGHRSVSWYQQTPGQGLQFLFEYFSETQRNKGNFPGRFSGRQFSNSRSEMNVSTLELGDSALYLCASSVPTGTKNIQYFGAGTRLSVL.

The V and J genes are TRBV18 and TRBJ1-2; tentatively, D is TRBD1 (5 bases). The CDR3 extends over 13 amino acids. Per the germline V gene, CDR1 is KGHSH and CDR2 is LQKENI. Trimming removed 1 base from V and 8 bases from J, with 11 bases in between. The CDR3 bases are TGTGCCAGCTCACCACAGGGGATTGACGGCTACACCTTC. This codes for CASSPQGIDGYTF.